This TCR beta chain was sequenced in a study of cytomegalovirus exposure and HLA in healthy donors. Primers for the PCR totalled 60 Vbeta and 13 Jbeta. Sequencing used immunoSEQ multiplex PCR; TCRdb keeps in-frame clones, though not all of them. Of 150,000 to 200,000 clones in the sample, over 80% were seen once. This clone was detected only once. Additional DNA sequences in this sample encode the identical CDR3. Sample: PBMCs. This TCR was recovered from a girl aged 5 to 17 in good health and CMV-seropositive.

CDR3 sequence reads: CAWSAGLVETQYF. The CDR3 bases are TGTGCCTGGAGTGCAGGACTGGTGGAGACCCAGTACTTC. The chain combines TRBV30 with TRBJ2-5; possible D gene TRBD2, 5 bases. V dropped 1 base and J dropped 5 bases, with 11 bases sitting between them. This CDR3 is 13 amino acids long. Germline values: CDR1 GTSNPN, CDR2 SVGIG (reference sequence).